These T cell receptor beta chains were read from a single sample in a study of OX40 agonist ivuxolimab in advanced cancers. Libraries were prepared by immunoSEQ multiplex PCR; TCRdb keeps only in-frame clonotypes and omits some of them. The table lists around 40,000 clones, around 87% of them singletons. The sequenced sample was CD4+ or CD8+ T cells sorted from blood, obtained in a trial of the OX40 agonist ivuxolimab. These receptors were taken from an adult with an advanced solid tumor such as melanoma, head and neck, liver or kidney cancer. CDR3s include the opening cysteine and the closing phenylalanine or tryptophan. A D gene is named only where the DNA matches it firmly. Rows may omit the clone size; those that give it use once, few, many or a size class.

d_call j_call v_call clone_size cdr3_nt cdr3_aa
. TRBJ1-5 TRBV7-8 . TGTGCCAGCAGCTTTAGTCCTGTGTCGGCCCGCAATCAGCCCCAGCATTTT CASSFSPVSARNQPQHF
. TRBJ1-1 TRBV19 . TGTGCCAGTAGTATCGTAGCCAGGGGCACTGAAGCTTTCTTT CASSIVARGTEAFF
TRBD1 TRBJ2-5 TRBV7-7 . TGTGCTAGCAGCCCCCTCGGACAGGGGGGGTGGGAGACCCAGTACTTC CASSPLGQGGWETQYF
TRBD2 TRBJ2-5 TRBV11-2 . TGTGCCAGCAGTAGAAGCGGGAGGACCGAGACCCAGTACTTC CASSRSGRTETQYF
TRBD1 TRBJ1-4 TRBV7-8 . TGTGCCAGCAGCTCAGGACAGGCCCTAAATGAAAAACTGTTTTTT CASSSGQALNEKLFF
. TRBJ1-5 TRBV5-6 . TGTGCCAGCAGCCTGCGGGGGGGCGTAGGGAGCAATCAGCCCCAGCATTTT CASSLRGGVGSNQPQHF
. TRBJ2-7 TRBV30 . TGTGCCTGGGCCAGGGATACCTACGAGCAGTACTTC CAWARDTYEQYF
. TRBJ1-1 TRBV14 once TGTGCCAGCAGCCATTCGGAGGCGTGGGGTACTGAAGCTTTCTTT CASSHSEAWGTEAFF
TRBD1 TRBJ2-7 TRBV25-1 . TGTGCCAGCAGTGACGGGACAGGATCCTACGAGCAGTACTTC CASSDGTGSYEQYF
TRBD2 TRBJ2-7 TRBV12-5 . TGTGCTAGTGCCCTCCCGACTAGCGGGAAGTACGAGCAGTACTTC CASALPTSGKYEQYF
. TRBJ2-7 TRBV5-6 . TGTGCCAGCAGCTTGGCGGGGGTCTACGAGCAGTACTTC CASSLAGVYEQYF
. TRBJ2-1 TRBV7-9 . TGTGCCAGCAACCCCCCCCTATCGTCGAATGAGCAGTTCTTC CASNPPLSSNEQFF
TRBD1 TRBJ2-7 TRBV27 . TGTGCCAGCAGTTTTCACCCCCCAGGGGGCTCCTCCTACGAGCAGTACTTC CASSFHPPGGSSYEQYF
. TRBJ1-2 TRBV5-6 . TGTGCCAGCAGCTTTAATAGCGCTGGCTACACCTTC CASSFNSAGYTF
. TRBJ1-2 TRBV27 . TGTGCCAGCAGTAGAGATCGACAGGTCCGGTATGGCTACACCTTC CASSRDRQVRYGYTF
TRBD1 TRBJ2-5 TRBV5-4 . TGTGCCAGCAGTAGGACAGGGGCCCGCCTTTCCGAAGAGACCCAGTACTTC CASSRTGARLSEETQYF
TRBD1 TRBJ1-1 TRBV29-1 . TGCAGCGTTGAACCAGGGGGCGTCGGTTTGGTCACTGAAGCTTTCTTT CSVEPGGVGLVTEAFF
TRBD2 TRBJ2-1 TRBV9 once TGTGCCACCAGCGTAGATTACACTAGCGGGGGGGGTGATGAGCAGTTCTTC CATSVDYTSGGGDEQFF
. TRBJ1-1 TRBV19 . TGTGCCAGTAGTATAGCCGGGGCGAACACTGAAGCTTTCTTT CASSIAGANTEAFF
. TRBJ2-5 TRBV11-2 once TGTGCCAGCAGCTTATTTGGCGGCCAAGAGACCCAGTACTTC CASSLFGGQETQYF
. TRBJ1-5 TRBV4-1 few TGCGCCAGCAGCCATTCCTCCAGGGGCAATCAGCCCCAGCATTTT CASSHSSRGNQPQHF
. TRBJ2-2 TRBV10-1 . TGCGCCACCGGAGGGGGGAACACCGGGGAGCTGTTTTTT CATGGGNTGELFF
. TRBJ2-6 TRBV19 . TGTGCCAGTGGGGGCAGGGGCCTTTCTGGGGCCAACGTCCTGACTTTC CASGGRGLSGANVLTF
. TRBJ2-1 TRBV28 . TGTGCCAGCACTGATTCCGGGAGTCGGTATGAGCAGTTCTTC CASTDSGSRYEQFF
. TRBJ1-5 TRBV7-2 . TGTGCCAGCAGCTTGCAGTATAGCAATCAGCCCCAGCATTTT CASSLQYSNQPQHF
. TRBJ1-1 TRBV18 . TGTGCCAGCTCACCAAGTTTTGGGGCGGGAACGAACACTGAAGCTTTCTTT CASSPSFGAGTNTEAFF
. TRBJ2-3 TRBV5-7 . TGTGCCAGCAGCTTGGCCCGGAGATTCACAGATACGCAGTATTTT CASSLARRFTDTQYF